The 22 T cell receptor beta chains in this list originate from one sample, sequenced in a study of spatial heterogeneity in lung cancer. Each CDR3 protein is one row after TCRdb ran MiXCR on the 5' RACE reads. The sample shows tens of thousands of distinct CDR3 sequences, 7.5% to 9.5% of them seen only once. The time point is: sample taken at primary tumor resection. The source material was PBMCs, sampled at surgery. These receptors were obtained from a male donor with early-stage non-small cell lung cancer.

This chain links TRBV21-1 with TRBJ2-7; the D call of TRBD1 is as the table states it, not checked on the DNA. TRBV21-1 is a pseudogene locus. The CDR3 length is 15 residues. Written as DNA, the CDR3 is TGTGCCAGCAGTACTCCGGGACAGAGAACCTACGAGCAGTACTTC. Translating it yields CASSTPGQRTYEQYF.

This clonotype was seen at least ten times. The chain has TRBV11-1 and TRBJ2-1, with 8 positions matching TRBD1. The CDR3 extends over 17 amino acids. Germline-derived CDR1 and CDR2 are SGHAT and FQDESV (reference sequence). V lost 5 bases and J lost 4; bases outside the gene matches: 13. The CDR3 DNA sequence: TGTGCCAGCAGCCTCTACCGGGGGACAGGTACTTACAATGAGCAGTTCTTC. Its protein is CASSLYRGTGTYNEQFF.

This clonotype appeared many times. The rearrangement links TRBV7-2 to TRBJ2-1; D possibly corresponds to TRBD1 (5 bases). Trimming cost V 6 bases and J 8 bases, with 11 bases left between them. CDR1 and CDR2 (germline): SGHTA, FQGNSA. CDR3 length equals 12 residues. The CDR3 here is CASRGLSDEQFF. The CDR3 DNA is TGTGCCAGCAGGGGGCTATCGGATGAGCAGTTCTTC.

The rearrangement uses TRBV11-2 and TRBJ2-5; D not resolved. CDR3 length: 13 residues. V lost 3 bases, J lost 2 bases, and 7 bases lay in between. Germline V gene data show CDR1 as SGHAT and CDR2 as FQNNGV. Here the CDR3 reads CASSFTLQETQYF. The CDR3 bases are TGTGCCAGCAGCTTTACGCTTCAAGAGACCCAGTACTTC.

This clonotype was seen ten or more times. The chain recombines TRBV5-6 with TRBJ2-7, with TRBD1 matching over 8 bases. The J segment lost 3 bases and the V segment lost 0 bases, leaving 8 bases of the junction unmatched. Germline V gives CDR1 SGHDT, CDR2 YYEEEE. The CDR3 runs 16 residues. The CDR3 spells CASSLEWTGLNYEQYF. DNA for the CDR3: TGTGCCAGCAGCTTGGAGTGGACAGGGCTGAACTACGAGCAGTACTTC.

This clonotype was seen many times. The V call is TRBV10-3, the J call TRBJ2-2; 8 bases are a match to TRBD1. The germline V gene encodes CDR1 ENHRY and CDR2 SYGVKD. The CDR3 sequence is 15 residues long. The V and J ends lost 9 bases and 3 bases, in that order; junction bases with no gene match: 9. The CDR3 loop reads CAMRKTGADTGELFF. The DNA of the CDR3 is TGTGCCATGAGGAAGACAGGGGCGGACACCGGGGAGCTGTTTTTT.

This clonotype was observed many times. The chain links TRBV19 to TRBJ1-1, with no clear D. With 2 bases removed from V and 1 base from J, the gap between germline ends came to 5 bases. Per germline, CDR1 LNHDA and CDR2 SQIVND (reference sequence). The length of the CDR3 is 13 residues. CDR3 sequence: CASSINRNTEAFF. The CDR3 nucleotides are TGTGCCAGTAGTATAAACAGGAACACTGAAGCTTTCTTT.

There are many counts of this clonotype. The V and J genes are TRBV10-3 and TRBJ2-3; D ambiguous. The length of the CDR3 is 12 residues. Germline V lookup: CDR1 ENHRY, CDR2 SYGVKD. V gave up 5 bases and J gave up 6 bases, with 9 bases separating them. CDR3 in amino acids: CAISYREDTQYF. CDR3 DNA sequence: TGTGCCATCAGTTACAGAGAGGATACGCAGTATTTT.

Details on this clonotype: One base away lies a much larger clone, so this may be a sequencing read error. The CDR3 spells CAGNQAETQYF. CDR3 DNA: TGCGCCGGCAACCAGGCGGAGACCCAGTACTTC. The chain recombines TRBV5-1 with TRBJ2-5; D is undetermined. V was trimmed by 10 bases and J by 5 bases, leaving 12 bases between them. This CDR3 has 11 amino acids. Germline V lookup: CDR1 SGHRS, CDR2 YFSETQ.

The sample holds a few counts of this clonotype. The chain is built from TRBV6-2 or TRBV6-3 and TRBJ2-3; no firm D call. V dropped 4 bases and J dropped 3 bases, with 11 bases sitting between them. Germline CDR1 and CDR2: MNHEY and SVGEGT. This CDR3 has 14 amino acids. CDR3: CASSFPRRTDTQYF. The DNA of the CDR3 is TGTGCCAGCAGTTTCCCTAGGCGGACAGATACGCAGTATTTT.

This clonotype has only a few counts. For the CDR3, the DNA is TGCGCCAGCAGCTTACAGCCGACTGGGGCCTACGAGCAGTACTTC. This gives the protein CASSLQPTGAYEQYF. The rearrangement uses TRBV5-1 and TRBJ2-7, with no clear D. Trimming stripped 2 bases from V and 2 bases from J, with 14 bases between. Germline loops: CDR1 SGHRS, CDR2 YFSETQ. The CDR3 runs 15 residues.

This clonotype was observed many times. The rearrangement joins TRBV20-1 to TRBJ1-3; no clear D. In germline, CDR1 is DFQATT, CDR2 SNEGSKA (reference sequence). The CDR3 runs 15 residues. The ends were cut back, 3 bases at V and 0 bases at J, with 12 bases in the middle. This CDR3 reads CSASEDAYSGNTIYF. DNA of the CDR3: TGCAGTGCTAGCGAAGACGCCTACTCTGGAAACACCATATATTTT.

In its sample, this clonotype was seen a few times. This chain links TRBV27 with TRBJ2-7; 7 nucleotides agree with TRBD2. The V gene end was trimmed by 6 bases and the J gene end by 2 bases; junction bases not matched to a gene: 4. CDR3 length: 13 amino acids. Germline V CDR1 and CDR2: MNHEY, SMNVEV (reference sequence). The CDR3 loop reads CASRGAGAYEQYF. DNA of the CDR3: TGTGCCAGCAGAGGGGCGGGGGCCTACGAGCAGTACTTC.

There are many counts of this clonotype. The chain couples TRBV12-5 to TRBJ1-1; the match to TRBD1 covers 7 bases. J gave up 9 bases and V 8 bases, and 6 bases lay outside the gene matches. This CDR3 comprises 11 residues. CDR1 is LGHNT and CDR2 is FRNRAP in the germline V gene. The CDR3 DNA is TGTGCTAGTCTCAGGGGGATTCAAGCTTTCTTT. Its translation is CASLRGIQAFF.

V and J are TRBV6-5 and TRBJ2-1, with 10 nucleotides matching TRBD1. The germline V gene encodes CDR1 MNHEY and CDR2 SVGAGI. Losses at the gene ends were 5 bases for V and 6 bases for J; bases not matched to a gene: 4. CDR3 length: 14 amino acids. CDR3 residues: CASSPGQGVNEQFF. The CDR3 DNA reads TGTGCCAGCAGTCCAGGACAGGGGGTCAATGAGCAGTTCTTC.

This clonotype was recorded many times. This chain connects TRBV28 to TRBJ1-2; 7 nucleotides agree with TRBD1. This CDR3 is 15 amino acids long. V shed 5 bases and J 5 bases; nucleotides not matched to a gene: 11. Germline values: CDR1 MDHEN, CDR2 SYDVKM. As DNA, the CDR3 is TGTGCCAGCAGTATACCATCAACAGGGGTGTATGGCTACACCTTC. As protein: CASSIPSTGVYGYTF.

This clonotype was detected many times. The chain uses TRBV20-1 and TRBJ1-5; D gene uncertain. CDR3 length: 15 residues. Germline CDR1 reads DFQATT; CDR2 reads SNEGSKA (reference sequence). Trimming stripped 4 bases from V and 0 bases from J, with 13 bases between. In DNA, the CDR3 is TGCAGTGCTATATCAACTCCGAATAGCAATCAGCCCCAGCATTTT. Protein: CSAISTPNSNQPQHF.

This clonotype was recorded at least ten times. The chain joins TRBV4-1 to TRBJ2-7, with a weak D call TRBD2 (6 bases). This CDR3 region has 18 residues. Germline values: CDR1 MGHRA, CDR2 YSYEKL. Trimming cost V 4 bases and J 2 bases, with 24 bases left between them. This CDR3 is CASSLLPDSPGVAYEQYF. CDR3 in DNA: TGCGCCAGCAGCCTTCTTCCCGACAGCCCGGGGGTAGCCTACGAGCAGTACTTC.

This clonotype was seen at least ten times. The chain joins TRBV5-1 to TRBJ1-2; D ambiguous. The germline gives CDR1 SGHRS, CDR2 YFSETQ. This CDR3 is built from 13 residues. V lost 0 bases, J lost 8 bases, and 11 bases lay in between. CDR3 nucleotides: TGCGCCAGCAGCTTGGAAGGGAGTGGCGGCTACACCTTC. Its protein product is CASSLEGSGGYTF.

This clonotype was seen repeatedly, ten times or more. This chain connects TRBV5-1 to TRBJ1-2; the D is unclear. V lost 3 bases to trimming and J lost 7 bases, with 16 bases between them. Germline-derived CDR1 and CDR2 are SGHRS and YFSETQ. This CDR3 is 14 amino acids long. The CDR3 nucleotides read TGCGCCAGCAGCTGGACTACCCCGTCGGGTGGCTACACCTTC. Amino acid sequence: CASSWTTPSGGYTF.

This rearrangement joins TRBV6-5 to TRBJ2-2; D tentatively fits TRBD1 or TRBD2 (5 bases each). This CDR3 is 15 amino acids long. V was clipped by 5 bases and J by 0 bases, with 10 bases between them. Germline assignment: CDR1 MNHEY and CDR2 SVGAGI. The CDR3 nucleotides read TGTGCCAGCAGTGGGACCAGGACGAACACCGGGGAGCTGTTTTTT. This gives the protein CASSGTRTNTGELFF.

The V and J genes are TRBV7-3 and TRBJ2-1; 12 nucleotides line up with TRBD2. With V trimmed by 0 bases and J by 4 bases, 4 bases remained unmatched. This CDR3 is built from 17 residues. The germline CDR1 and CDR2 sequences are SGHTA and FQGTGA. The CDR3 sequence: CASSLTAGLAGYNEQFF. The CDR3 DNA follows: TGTGCCAGCAGCTTAACTGCAGGACTAGCGGGGTACAATGAGCAGTTCTTC.